This T cell receptor (beta chain) was sequenced for a study of blood T cell repertoires in COVID-19. The overall study: Acute and convalescent COVID-19 samples came from the United States, Italy and Spain.

As to this clone: The same CDR3 can be traced to other DNA sequences in this sample.

Residents of 20 to 25 US areas, aged about 18 to 89 years, made up the participants. In the original workflow: Estimated nucleated cell counts came from reference gene primer amplification. Only in-frame clones appear in the TCRdb table, and some are missing; sequencing was by immunoSEQ multiplex PCR. V, J and clone size were drawn from that table, and D and trimming were deduced from the DNA. The sample has 250,000 to 300,000 clones, roughly 88% seen once. The CDR3 has 14 residues. CDR1 and CDR2 (germline): SGHRS, YFSETQ. J gave up 4 bases and V 3 bases, and 1 base lay outside the gene matches. The specimen sequenced was PBMCs or T cells enriched from blood (not recorded which). The receptor was isolated from a woman between 40 and 55 years old with acute COVID-19. The V and J genes are TRBV5-1 and TRBJ1-4, with TRBD1 matching over 9 bases. The CDR3 reads CASSSGQGNEKLFF. The CDR3 DNA reads TGCGCCAGCAGCTCGGGACAGGGTAATGAAAAACTGTTTTTT.